This entry describes one T cell receptor (beta chain). The antigen is undetermined. TCRdb recomputed calls from the reads with MiXCR, one row per CDR3 protein. The data contain hundreds of thousands of distinct CDR3 sequences, 30% to 35% of them singletons. CDR3 length: 14 residues. V lost 4 bases and J lost 8; bases outside the gene matches: 6. Germline V CDR1 and CDR2: MNHEY, SVGEGT. The sample comes from a study of T cell repertoires in cytomegalovirus infection. Study-level results: CMV-specific HLA-C-restricted TCR beta clonotypes dominated the ex vivo response.

Sequencing used cultured CD8+ T cells from PBMCs, obtained from culture after CMV antigen stimulation. This chain joins TRBV6-2 or TRBV6-3 and TRBJ2-1, with 9 bases aligning to TRBD1. This clonotype was obtained from a human donor in good health (CMV status not recorded). Some clones in this sample may be carry-over from other donors' samples. The CDR3 DNA reads as TGTGCCAGCAGTTCGGGACAGGGATTACATGAGCAGTTCTTC. As protein: CASSSGQGLHEQFF.